This entry lists 32 T cell receptor beta chains sequenced from one sample in a study of post-analysis software for immune sequencing data. Researchers reported that TCR beta cDNA libraries carried unique molecular identifiers. Each CDR3 protein gets one entry after TCRdb re-called the PCR reads with MiXCR. Of 350,000 to 500,000 distinct CDR3 sequences listed, over 30% are singletons. Study-wide findings and caveats: There were about five TRBV segments more frequent in patients than controls, and TRBV5-6, TRBV5-1 and TRBV20-1 were among them.

These receptors' targets are unknown. Sequenced: blood. The receptors stem from a girl aged 2-15 years with multiple sclerosis.

The rearrangement joins TRBV6-5 to TRBJ2-3; D is perhaps TRBD2 (5 bases). The CDR3 consists of 15 residues. V was clipped by 6 bases and J by 2 bases, with 15 bases between them. CDR1 and CDR2 (germline): MNHEY, SVGAGI. The CDR3 reads CASSWKRESTDTQYF. The CDR3 bases are TGTGCCAGCAGCTGGAAAAGGGAGTCCACAGATACGCAGTATTTT.

This clonotype was recorded a few times. The genes are TRBV6-5 and TRBJ1-6, with TRBD1 matching over 9 bases. With 0 bases clipped from V and 10 bases from J, the junction kept 7 bases outside the gene matches. CDR3 size: 16 residues. Germline V lookup: CDR1 MNHEY, CDR2 SVGAGI. CDR3: CASSYSRDRVRSPLHF. Here the CDR3 DNA reads TGTGCCAGCAGTTACTCAAGGGACAGGGTGAGGTCACCCCTCCACTTT.

The V gene is TRBV27, the J gene TRBJ2-7; tentatively, D is TRBD2 (7 bases). Trimming took off 4 bases at V and 1 base at J, with 17 bases between the two ends. The CDR3 sequence is 16 residues long. Germline V gene sequence: CDR1 MNHEY, CDR2 SMNVEV (reference sequence). The CDR3 loop is CASSCLGASGSYEQYF. The CDR3 nucleotides read TGTGCCAGCAGTTGCTTGGGGGCTAGCGGATCCTACGAGCAGTACTTC.

The genes are TRBV5-1 and TRBJ1-6; D perhaps matches TRBD1 (5 bases). CDR1 is SGHRS and CDR2 is YFSETQ in the germline V gene. The CDR3 covers 17 residues. Trimming left V 0 bases short and J 0 bases short, with 10 bases between. The CDR3 coding sequence is TGCGCCAGCAGCTTGGAGACAGTTAGCTCCTATAATTCACCCCTCCACTTT. This gives the protein CASSLETVSSYNSPLHF.

As concerns this clonotype: Sequence at one end of the junction differs from germline and may be a read error. This sequence joins TRBV7-8 and TRBJ2-6, with D possibly being TRBD1 (5 bases). The CDR3 contains 15 residues. Germline loops: CDR1 SGHVS, CDR2 FQNEAQ. The CDR3 nucleotides are TGTGCCAGCAGCTGGAGATTCTCTGGGGCCAATGTCCTGACTTTC. It yields the protein CASSWRFSGANVLTF.

This clonotype was observed a few times. The rearrangement joins TRBV28 to TRBJ1-1; D ambiguous. Germline assignment: CDR1 MDHEN and CDR2 SYDVKM. V lost 7 bases and J lost 1, with 13 bases in between. The CDR3 covers 14 residues. The chain's CDR3 is CASTLRVTNTEAFF. CDR3 bases: TGTGCCAGCACCCTCCGGGTGACGAACACTGAAGCTTTCTTT.

V and J are TRBV5-5 and TRBJ1-1; a weak D match, TRBD1 (6 bases). The CDR3 has 16 amino acids. V lost 4 bases and J lost 0, with 16 bases in between. Germline-derived CDR1 and CDR2 are SGHKS and YYEKEE (reference sequence). CDR3: CASSPRTVNMNTEAFF. DNA of the CDR3: TGTGCCAGCAGCCCTCGGACAGTAAACATGAACACTGAAGCTTTCTTT. Using reference TRBV5-5 and TRBJ1-1 for the parts outside the CDR3, the full variable domain is DAGVTQSPTHLIKTRGQQVTLRCSPISGHKSVSWYQQVLGQGPQFIFQYYEKEERGRGNFPDRFSARQFPNYSSELNVNALLLGDSALYLCASSPRTVNMNTEAFFGQGTRLTVV.

The V call is TRBV27, the J call TRBJ2-7; D is undetermined. Trimming removed 6 bases at V and 3 bases at J, with 15 bases between. This CDR3 has 14 residues. Germline-derived CDR1 and CDR2 are MNHEY and SMNVEV (reference sequence). CDR3: CASSDGPAGYEQYF. The CDR3 DNA is TGTGCCAGCAGCGACGGTCCGGCCGGCTACGAGCAGTACTTC.

This rearrangement joins TRBV29-1 to TRBJ1-2, with 7 bases lining up with TRBD1. Germline lookup yields CDR1 SQVTM and CDR2 ANQGSEA. With 7 bases clipped from V and 6 bases from J, the junction kept 11 bases outside the gene matches. This CDR3 has 13 residues. CDR3 DNA: TGCAGCGCTGGACAGGAAACGAGGAATGGCTACACCTTC. It codes for CSAGQETRNGYTF.

The genes are TRBV7-9 and TRBJ1-2; D may be TRBD1 (5 bases). The CDR3 is 13 residues long. The germline V and J ends were trimmed by 7 bases and 1 base, with 10 bases remaining between them. The germline CDR1 and CDR2 sequences are SEHNR and FQNEAQ (reference sequence). The CDR3 spells CASNRRGNYGYTF. For the CDR3, the DNA is TGTGCCAGCAACCGAAGGGGTAACTATGGCTACACCTTC.

The table lists this clonotype with a few counts. The V and J genes are TRBV28 and TRBJ2-7; 8 bases match TRBD1. Trimming at V came to 10 bases and at J to 5 bases, leaving 7 bases not matched to a gene. Germline V gene lookup returns CDR1 MDHEN and CDR2 SYDVKM. The CDR3 is 12 residues long. CDR3 in amino acids: CATIRQGNEQYF. The CDR3 bases are TGTGCCACAATCCGACAGGGGAACGAGCAGTACTTC. Looking up the rest from reference TRBV28 and TRBJ2-7 gives the full variable domain: DVKVTQSSRYLVKRTGEKVFLECVQDMDHENMFWYRQDPGLGLRLIYFSYDVKMKEKGDIPEGYSVSREKKERFSLILESASTNQTSMYLCATIRQGNEQYFGPGTRLTVT.

This clonotype occurred a few times. The V call is TRBV5-6, the J call TRBJ1-2; the match to TRBD1 covers 7 bases. The germline V gene encodes CDR1 SGHDT and CDR2 YYEEEE. This CDR3 is built from 14 residues. The junction had 8 bases not matched to a gene; V was cut back by 5 bases and J by 4 bases. The CDR3 DNA follows: TGTGCCAGCAGAGCGACAGGGAGGGGCTATGGCTACACCTTC. Translation: CASRATGRGYGYTF.

The chain has TRBV7-9 and TRBJ2-1; the D is unclear. This CDR3 has 12 amino acids. Germline values: CDR1 SEHNR, CDR2 FQNEAQ (reference sequence). Trimming left V 3 bases short and J 7 bases short, with 7 bases between. CDR3 sequence: CASSLVQNEQFF. CDR3 DNA: TGTGCCAGCAGCTTGGTTCAGAATGAGCAGTTCTTC.

This clonotype was found a few times. The rearrangement uses TRBV5-1 and TRBJ2-3; either TRBD1 or TRBD2 may fit D (6 bases each). This CDR3 region has 13 residues. Germline CDR1 and CDR2: SGHRS and YFSETQ. V was pared by 1 base and J by 9 bases, with 12 bases between. The CDR3 sequence: CASSLSWGATQYF. CDR3 in DNA: TGCGCCAGCAGCTTGTCCTGGGGGGCGACGCAGTATTTT.

This clonotype was observed a handful of times. V and J are TRBV29-1 and TRBJ1-2, with a tentative D call TRBD1 (5 bases). The CDR3 extends over 13 amino acids. Trimming stripped 4 bases from V and 4 bases from J, with 13 bases between. CDR1 and CDR2 from the germline V gene are SQVTM and ANQGSEA. The CDR3 protein is CSVVQGRSYGYTF. The CDR3 DNA reads TGCAGCGTTGTCCAGGGTCGGAGCTATGGCTACACCTTC.

V gene TRBV20-1 combines with J gene TRBJ1-2; maybe TRBD1 (5 bases). The CDR3 spans 13 residues. Trimming removed 5 bases from V and 8 bases from J, with 18 bases in between. The germline V gene has CDR1 DFQATT and CDR2 SNEGSKA (reference sequence). CDR3 protein: CSASGRPGQGYTF. CDR3 nucleotides: TGCAGTGCTTCGGGACGGCCGGGGCAGGGCTACACCTTC.

V is TRBV5-1 and J is TRBJ2-7, with TRBD2 identical over 11 bases. Germline trimming cut 4 bases from V and 4 bases from J; bases unmatched to any gene: 7. This CDR3 is 15 amino acids long. CDR1 is SGHRS, CDR2 YFSETQ, per germline. CDR3: CASSDPGLADYEQYF. The CDR3 DNA reads TGCGCCAGCAGCGATCCGGGACTAGCGGATTACGAGCAGTACTTC.

The chain joins TRBV6-4 to TRBJ2-3, with TRBD2 identical over 14 bases. Germline V gene data show CDR1 as MRHNA and CDR2 as SNTAGT. The CDR3 has 16 amino acids. The V and J ends lost 3 bases and 5 bases, in that order; junction bases with no gene match: 4. The CDR3 coding sequence is TGTGCCAGCAGTGAGAGTGGACTAGCGGGAGGAGATACGCAGTATTTT. Amino acids: CASSESGLAGGDTQYF.

The rearrangement joins TRBV12-3 or TRBV12-4 to TRBJ1-5, with TRBD1 matching 7 bases. This CDR3 contains 18 residues. V shed 5 bases and J 5 bases; nucleotides not matched to a gene: 18. As DNA, the CDR3 is TGTGCCAGCAGTCCATCTTACATAGAATACAGGGGCGATCAGCCCCAGCATTTT. Encoded protein: CASSPSYIEYRGDQPQHF.

Of note for this clonotype: One junction end disagrees with the germline gene, perhaps due to a read error. This rearrangement joins TRBV4-3 to TRBJ2-1; 8 bases match TRBD2. This CDR3 is built from 16 residues. The germline V gene has CDR1 LGHNA and CDR2 YSLEER. In DNA, the CDR3 is TGCGCCAGCAGCCAAGATAGCGGGGACTCCTACAACGAGCAGTTCTTC. Translation gives CASSQDSGDSYNEQFF.

The rearrangement joins TRBV29-1 to TRBJ2-1, with 8 bases aligning to TRBD2. This CDR3 is 15 amino acids long. V lost 2 bases to trimming and J lost 8 bases; unmatched junction nucleotides: 11. CDR1 SQVTM and CDR2 ANQGSEA come from the germline V gene. CDR3 DNA: TGCAGCGTTGAACACGTTAGCGGGGTAGACGATGAGCAGTTCTTC. It yields the protein CSVEHVSGVDDEQFF.

This rearrangement joins TRBV10-3 to TRBJ1-2; tentatively, D is TRBD1 (5 bases). Trimming removed 0 bases from V and 7 bases from J, with 21 bases in between. This CDR3 comprises 17 residues. CDR1 and CDR2 from the germline V gene are ENHRY and SYGVKD. CDR3 coding DNA: TGTGCCATCAGTGAGTCGACGTTTCGCAGTAGGGGCTTTGGCTACACCTTC. The encoded protein is CAISESTFRSRGFGYTF.

The V gene is TRBV29-1, the J gene TRBJ2-3; 9 bases are shared with TRBD2. The germline gives CDR1 SQVTM, CDR2 ANQGSEA. The CDR3 spans 14 residues. The trim removed 8 bases at V and 5 bases at J, leaving 11 bases unmatched. CDR3 amino acids: CSSIRAGGGDTQYF. CDR3 sequence (DNA): TGCAGCTCAATAAGGGCGGGAGGGGGAGATACGCAGTATTTT.

In nucleotides, the CDR3 is TGTGCCAGCAGTGAAGCCGGGGGGAGACAGCCCCAGCATTTT. Protein sequence: CASSEAGGRQPQHF. The chain links TRBV6-1 to TRBJ1-5; a weak D match, TRBD1 (5 bases). V lost 0 bases and J 7 bases, leaving 10 bases between the germline ends. This CDR3 spans 14 amino acids. Germline values: CDR1 MNHNS, CDR2 SASEGT.

The chain links TRBV12-5 to TRBJ2-5, with no clear D. Per germline, CDR1 LGHNT and CDR2 FRNRAP. Trimming took 4 bases from V and 5 from J, leaving 8 bases between them. This CDR3 has 12 residues. This CDR3 is CASGSSGETQYF. CDR3 in DNA: TGTGCTAGTGGTTCGTCTGGGGAGACCCAGTACTTC.

This clonotype was seen just once. This chain links TRBV2 with TRBJ2-5; 7 nucleotides agree with TRBD2. Germline CDR1 SNHLY, CDR2 FYNNEI. V lost 3 bases, J lost 2 bases, and 6 bases stayed unmatched. There are 15 residues in the CDR3. CDR3 loop: CASSDGLAEQETQYF. The CDR3 DNA reads TGTGCCAGCAGTGACGGCCTAGCGGAGCAAGAGACCCAGTACTTC.

This chain joins TRBV29-1 and TRBJ2-7, with 10 positions matching TRBD1. Germline loops: CDR1 SQVTM, CDR2 ANQGSEA. V shed 6 bases and J 4 bases; nucleotides not matched to a gene: 9. This CDR3 region has 14 residues. The CDR3 coding sequence is TGCAGCGTGGCCCGGGACAGGGGACGATACGAGCAGTACTTC. This encodes CSVARDRGRYEQYF.

The chain carries TRBV7-3 and TRBJ2-3; 8 bases fit TRBD2. This CDR3 region has 16 residues. The V and J ends lost 2 bases and 1 base, in that order; junction bases with no gene match: 5. CDR1 and CDR2 from the germline V gene are SGHTA and FQGTGA. The CDR3 DNA follows: TGTGCCAGCAGCTTATGGGCGCGGGAGGGCACAGATACGCAGTATTTT. Its translation is CASSLWAREGTDTQYF.

The chain links TRBV3-1 to TRBJ2-7, with 11 bases that match TRBD2. The junction had 9 bases not matched to a gene; V was cut back by 6 bases and J by 5 bases. CDR3 size: 15 residues. Germline CDR1 and CDR2: LGHDT and YNNKEL (reference sequence). The CDR3 DNA reads TGTGCCAGCAGTGCCGGGACTAGCGGAGCAGACGAGCAGTACTTC. It codes for CASSAGTSGADEQYF.

This clonotype was counted ten times or more. This rearrangement joins TRBV5-1 to TRBJ2-7, with 7 positions matching TRBD1. J was trimmed by 0 bases and V by 4 bases; bases with no gene match: 7. CDR3 length: 15 amino acids. Germline CDR1 reads SGHRS; CDR2 reads YFSETQ. This CDR3 is CASSIRDSSSYEQYF. As DNA, the CDR3 is TGCGCCAGCAGCATCCGGGACAGCTCCTCCTACGAGCAGTACTTC.

V gene TRBV6-5 combines with J gene TRBJ2-1, with 8 nucleotides matching TRBD2. In germline, CDR1 is MNHEY, CDR2 SVGAGI. The CDR3 has 17 residues. Unmatched junction bases numbered 5, after V lost 0 bases and J lost 1 base. The CDR3 loop is CASSYSGSGGSYNEQFF. The DNA for the CDR3 is TGTGCCAGCAGTTACTCCGGGAGCGGGGGTTCCTACAATGAGCAGTTCTTC.

Only a few counts were recorded for this clonotype. V gene TRBV27 combines with J gene TRBJ2-3; D not certain. Germline lookup yields CDR1 MNHEY and CDR2 SMNVEV (reference sequence). V was pared by 6 bases and J by 3 bases, with 13 bases between. The CDR3 is made up of 14 amino acids. The CDR3 bases are TGTGCCAGCAGCAGCTTCCGCTATACAGATACGCAGTATTTT. It encodes CASSSFRYTDTQYF.